These T cell receptor beta chains were read from a single sample in a study of cytomegalovirus exposure and HLA in healthy donors. Measured with immunoSEQ multiplex PCR; TCRdb has only the in-frame clones, and not every one. The table lists about 200,000 clones, 70% to 85% of them singletons. What was sequenced was PBMCs. The receptors come from a woman aged 25 to 39 in good health and CMV-seropositive. The CDR3 runs from the conserved cysteine through the conserved F or W. D genes are given only for firm matches. A clone size is listed for some rows: how often the clone was seen (once, few, many), or a class if it is expanded.

clone size	V gene	J gene	D gene	CDR3 protein	CDR3 DNA
.	TRBV6-5	TRBJ2-1	TRBD2	CASSYSGDNNEQFF	TGTGCCAGCAGCTATAGCGGGGATAACAATGAGCAGTTCTTC
.	TRBV6-7	TRBJ2-2	TRBD1	CASSYSKERDRGPGNTGELFF	TGTGCCAGCAGTTACTCGAAAGAGCGGGACAGGGGGCCAGGAAACACCGGGGAGCTGTTTTTT
.	TRBV29-1	TRBJ1-1	.	CSAVQGAMNTEAFF	TGCAGCGCCGTACAGGGAGCCATGAACACTGAAGCTTTCTTT
.	TRBV7-8	TRBJ2-7	TRBD1	CASSWDRGEYEQYF	TGTGCCAGCAGCTGGGACAGGGGCGAGTACGAGCAGTACTTC
.	TRBV29-1	TRBJ2-1	TRBD2	CSVRLAGDFYNEQFF	TGCAGCGTCAGACTAGCGGGGGACTTCTACAATGAGCAGTTCTTC
few	TRBV6-5	TRBJ1-1	TRBD1	CASSRRTGGNTEAFF	TGTGCCAGCAGTCGTCGGACAGGAGGGAACACTGAAGCTTTCTTT
.	TRBV5-6	TRBJ2-3	TRBD2	CASSLLSGNTDTQYF	TGTGCCAGCAGCTTGCTAAGCGGGAACACAGATACGCAGTATTTT
.	TRBV9	TRBJ2-3	.	CASSVIGRDTQYF	TGTGCCAGCAGCGTAATCGGGAGAGATACGCAGTATTTT
.	TRBV10-3	TRBJ2-7	TRBD1	CAISLRPGQYYEQYF	TGTGCCATCAGCCTCAGACCGGGACAGTACTACGAGCAGTACTTC
.	TRBV11-2	TRBJ1-2	TRBD1	CASTETGSFYGYTF	TGTGCCAGCACCGAGACAGGGAGTTTCTATGGCTACACCTTC
.	TRBV7-9	TRBJ1-4	.	CASSLGPGGREEKLFF	TGTGCCAGCAGCTTAGGTCCCGGGGGGCGAGAGGAAAAACTGTTTTTT
.	TRBV2	TRBJ1-1	TRBD1	CASSTPGQGWTEAFF	TGTGCCAGCAGTACCCCGGGACAGGGATGGACTGAAGCTTTCTTT
.	TRBV9	TRBJ2-3	.	CASSYGLTDTQYF	TGTGCCAGCAGCTATGGACTTACAGATACGCAGTATTTT
few	TRBV5-5	TRBJ2-1	TRBD1	CASSLGGQGADEQFF	TGTGCCAGCAGCTTAGGTGGACAGGGGGCAGATGAGCAGTTCTTC
.	TRBV4-1	TRBJ1-5	.	CASSQEGAWGGYSNQPQHF	TGCGCCAGCAGCCAAGAGGGCGCGTGGGGGGGTTATAGCAATCAGCCCCAGCATTTT
.	TRBV7-2	TRBJ2-7	TRBD2	CASSLFFGGGASEQYF	TGTGCCAGCAGCTTATTCTTCGGCGGGGGGGCCTCCGAGCAGTACTTC
.	TRBV11-3	TRBJ2-2	TRBD1	CASSPWDREHTGELFF	TGTGCCAGCAGCCCGTGGGACAGGGAACACACCGGGGAGCTGTTTTTT
.	TRBV7-8	TRBJ2-7	TRBD1	CASTTGQGITAYEQYF	TGTGCCAGCACCACGGGACAGGGGATTACTGCCTACGAGCAGTACTTC
.	TRBV29-1	TRBJ1-2	.	CSVEVGDSLYGYTF	TGCAGCGTTGAAGTAGGAGACAGCCTCTATGGCTACACCTTC
.	TRBV18	TRBJ1-1	TRBD1	CASSPTAGTGLYTEAFF	TGTGCCAGCTCACCAACCGCAGGGACAGGGTTGTACACTGAAGCTTTCTTT
.	TRBV11-2	TRBJ2-7	TRBD2	CASSPRGGRHEQYF	TGTGCCAGCAGCCCAAGGGGAGGGAGGCACGAGCAGTACTTC
.	TRBV27	TRBJ2-1	.	CASSLSGGNEQFF	TGTGCCAGCAGTTTAAGCGGAGGAAATGAGCAGTTCTTC
few	TRBV5-8	TRBJ1-2	TRBD1	CASSPPGTGNYGYTF	TGTGCCAGCAGCCCCCCCGGGACAGGGAACTATGGCTACACCTTC
medium-sized	TRBV11-3	TRBJ2-7	TRBD2	CASSLDRKTSGRMPYEQYF	TGTGCCAGCAGCTTAGATCGTAAAACTAGCGGGAGGATGCCCTACGAGCAGTACTTC
few	TRBV5-1	TRBJ2-3	TRBD2	CASSLAGASGTTQYF	TGCGCCAGCAGCCTGGCCGGGGCTAGCGGGACGACGCAGTATTTT
.	TRBV7-6	TRBJ2-7	TRBD2	CASSFTGEGSGEQYF	TGTGCCAGCAGTTTCACCGGGGAGGGATCGGGGGAGCAGTACTTC
.	TRBV11-2	TRBJ2-3	.	CASSLGWGSLSTDTQYF	TGTGCCAGCAGCTTAGGGTGGGGCAGCCTCAGCACAGATACGCAGTATTTT
few	TRBV5-1	TRBJ1-1	.	CASSPRGGEGTEAFF	TGCGCCAGCAGCCCTCGGGGGGGCGAGGGCACTGAAGCTTTCTTT
.	TRBV5-8	TRBJ2-3	.	CASQGLRHSLDTQYF	TGTGCCTCCCAGGGGCTGAGACACTCGCTAGATACGCAGTATTTT
.	TRBV5-1	TRBJ2-6	TRBD1	CASSWGTGVSVLTF	TGCGCCAGCAGCTGGGGGACAGGGGTGAGCGTCCTGACTTTC
.	TRBV9	TRBJ2-3	TRBD1	CASSVTGEFTDTQYF	TGTGCCAGCAGCGTGACAGGGGAATTCACAGATACGCAGTATTTT
.	TRBV10-3	TRBJ2-7	TRBD2	CAARPGTREGEQYF	TGTGCCGCCCGTCCCGGGACTAGGGAGGGCGAGCAGTACTTC
.	TRBV4-2	TRBJ1-1	TRBD1	CASSQELQGLNTEAFF	TGTGCCAGCAGCCAAGAATTACAGGGGCTGAACACTGAAGCTTTCTTT
.	TRBV6-5	TRBJ1-2	.	CASSYFSNYGYTF	TGTGCCAGCAGTTATTTCTCCAACTATGGCTACACCTTC
.	TRBV4-3	TRBJ2-7	.	CASSRDSAYEQYF	TGCGCCAGCAGCCGGGACTCCGCCTACGAGCAGTACTTC
.	TRBV18	TRBJ1-2	.	CASSPSSGGAF	TGTGCCAGCTCACCTTCATCGGGGGGCGCGTTC
once	TRBV25-1	TRBJ2-3	.	CASSEWEVTGTDTQYF	TGTGCCAGCAGCGAATGGGAGGTAACAGGCACAGATACGCAGTATTTT
.	TRBV27	TRBJ2-1	TRBD2	CASSSIAGAFFNEQFF	TGTGCCAGCAGTTCGATAGCGGGAGCCTTTTTCAATGAGCAGTTCTTC
.	TRBV11-2	TRBJ2-7	.	CASSRDSISYEQYF	TGTGCCAGCAGCCGGGACTCCATCTCCTACGAGCAGTACTTC
once	TRBV4-1	TRBJ2-7	TRBD1	CASSQDRRGGHSEQYF	TGCGCCAGCAGCCAAGACCGAAGAGGGGGCCATAGTGAGCAGTACTTC
.	TRBV27	TRBJ2-1	TRBD2	CASSSMTSGRSYNEQFF	TGTGCCAGCAGTTCCATGACTAGCGGGAGGTCCTACAATGAGCAGTTCTTC
.	TRBV10-2	TRBJ1-4	.	CASSAEGRDEKLFF	TGCGCCAGCAGTGCGGAGGGGCGGGACGAAAAACTGTTTTTT
.	TRBV10-3	TRBJ2-3	.	CAISAGLAERDTQYF	TGTGCCATCAGTGCTGGTTTAGCGGAAAGAGATACGCAGTATTTT
.	TRBV4-1	TRBJ1-2	.	CASSQGSQGYTF	TGCGCCAGCAGCCAAGGAAGCCAAGGCTACACCTTC
.	TRBV7-6	TRBJ2-7	TRBD1	CASSLKGRGLNEQYF	TGTGCCAGCAGCTTGAAGGGCAGGGGGCTAAACGAGCAGTACTTC
.	TRBV29-1	TRBJ1-3	TRBD1	CSVDAGGVGNTIYF	TGCAGCGTTGACGCAGGGGGAGTTGGAAACACCATATATTTT
few	TRBV6-1	TRBJ2-5	TRBD1	CASSVTGTGGRETQYF	TGTGCCAGCAGTGTCACCGGGACAGGGGGTCGGGAGACCCAGTACTTC
.	TRBV7-9	TRBJ2-7	TRBD1	CASSTYSGTELTYEQYF	TGTGCCAGCAGCACTTATTCCGGGACAGAGTTAACCTACGAGCAGTACTTC
.	TRBV5-6	TRBJ2-7	TRBD2	CASSGLAGGHEQYF	TGTGCCAGCAGTGGACTAGCGGGAGGCCACGAGCAGTACTTC
.	TRBV9	TRBJ2-3	.	CASSAISGRTDTQYF	TGTGCCAGCAGCGCGATTAGCGGACGCACAGATACGCAGTATTTT
.	TRBV5-4	TRBJ2-7	.	CASSWAGGFGNEQYF	TGTGCCAGCAGCTGGGCTGGGGGCTTCGGGAACGAGCAGTACTTC
few	TRBV4-3	TRBJ2-6	.	CASSQESGTGANVLTF	TGCGCCAGCAGCCAAGAGTCCGGGACTGGGGCCAACGTCCTGACTTTC
.	TRBV7-2	TRBJ2-3	.	CASSLVGTDTQYF	TGTGCCAGCAGCTTAGTCGGCACAGATACGCAGTATTTT